This record covers a single TCR beta chain. Its antigen is not known. The germline CDR1 and CDR2 sequences are SGHAT and FQDESV (reference sequence). V was pared by 3 bases and J by 1 base, with 10 bases of the junction left unmatched. The CDR3 runs to 19 residues. 5'RACE template switching generated TCR cDNA, adding a universal primer site and UMIs. TCRdb processed the 5' RACE reads anew with MiXCR; each CDR3 protein has one entry. The sample lists roughly 310,000 distinct CDR3 sequences; 8.7% were seen once. This specimen comes from a study of T cells after yellow fever vaccination. Study-level findings and limits: After the booster, over 95% of CD4 and approximately 87% of CD8 primary-response clones were re-detected. Peaking on day 5 versus 15, the secondary response was faster but weaker.

The sequence was collected from a man between 18 and 29 years old who received the YFV17D yellow fever vaccine. This chain connects TRBV11-1 to TRBJ2-2; 11 nucleotides line up with TRBD1. Sequencing was performed on PBMCs, taken on the day of the first yellow fever vaccination. In nucleotides, the CDR3 is TGTGCCAGCAGCTTTGGACAGGGGGCGCCCCGGAGGAACACCGGGGAGCTGTTTTTT. This codes for CASSFGQGAPRRNTGELFF.